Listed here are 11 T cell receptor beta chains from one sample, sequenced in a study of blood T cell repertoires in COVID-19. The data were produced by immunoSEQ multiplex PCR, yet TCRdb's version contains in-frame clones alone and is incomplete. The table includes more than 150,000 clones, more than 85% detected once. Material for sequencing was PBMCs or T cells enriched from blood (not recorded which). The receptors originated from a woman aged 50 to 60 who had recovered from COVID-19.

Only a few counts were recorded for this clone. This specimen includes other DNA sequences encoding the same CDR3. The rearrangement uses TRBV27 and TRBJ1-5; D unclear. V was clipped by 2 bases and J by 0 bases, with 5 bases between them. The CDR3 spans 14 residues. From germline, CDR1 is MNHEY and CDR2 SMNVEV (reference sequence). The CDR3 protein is CASSLTNSNQPQHF. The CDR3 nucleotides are TGTGCCAGCAGTTTAACTAATAGCAATCAGCCCCAGCATTTT.

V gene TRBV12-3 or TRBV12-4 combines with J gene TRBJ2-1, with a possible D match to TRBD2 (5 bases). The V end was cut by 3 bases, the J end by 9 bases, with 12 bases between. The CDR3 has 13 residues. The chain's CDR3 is CASSFGWSGEQFF. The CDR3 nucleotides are TGTGCCAGCAGTTTTGGTTGGAGCGGTGAGCAGTTCTTC.

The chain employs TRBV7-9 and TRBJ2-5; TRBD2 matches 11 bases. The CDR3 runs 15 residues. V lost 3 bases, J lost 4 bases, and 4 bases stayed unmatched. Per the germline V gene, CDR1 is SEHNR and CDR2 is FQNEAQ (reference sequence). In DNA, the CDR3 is TGTGCCAGCAGCTTCGGGACTAGCGGACCAGAGACCCAGTACTTC. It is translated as CASSFGTSGPETQYF.

CDR3: CASSLVRGQGVQYF. For the CDR3, the DNA is TGTGCCAGCAGCTTAGTCCGTGGACAGGGTGTGCAGTACTTC. The chain links TRBV11-2 to TRBJ2-7, with 8 bases aligning to TRBD1. The CDR3 extends over 14 amino acids. V was pared by 1 base and J by 9 bases, with 8 bases of the junction left unmatched. The germline V gene has CDR1 SGHAT and CDR2 FQNNGV.

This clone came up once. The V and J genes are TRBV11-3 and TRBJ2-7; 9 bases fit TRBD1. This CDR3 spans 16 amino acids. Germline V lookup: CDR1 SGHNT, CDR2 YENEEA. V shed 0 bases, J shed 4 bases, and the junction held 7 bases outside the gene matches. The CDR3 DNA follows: TGTGCCAGCAGCTTAGAGGGACAGGGAGAAACTTACGAGCAGTACTTC. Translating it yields CASSLEGQGETYEQYF.

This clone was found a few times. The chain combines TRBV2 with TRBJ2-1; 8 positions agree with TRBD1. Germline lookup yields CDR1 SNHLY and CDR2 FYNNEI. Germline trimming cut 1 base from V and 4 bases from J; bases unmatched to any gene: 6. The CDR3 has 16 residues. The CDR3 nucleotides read TGTGCCAGCAGTGAAGGGTGGACAGGGTCTTACAATGAGCAGTTCTTC. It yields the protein CASSEGWTGSYNEQFF.

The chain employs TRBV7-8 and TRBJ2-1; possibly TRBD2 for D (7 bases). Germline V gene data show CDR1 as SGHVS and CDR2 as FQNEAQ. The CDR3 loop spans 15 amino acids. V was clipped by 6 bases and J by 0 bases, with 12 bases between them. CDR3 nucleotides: TGTGCCAGCAGGGGGGGGCATAGCTCCTACAATGAGCAGTTCTTC. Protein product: CASRGGHSSYNEQFF.

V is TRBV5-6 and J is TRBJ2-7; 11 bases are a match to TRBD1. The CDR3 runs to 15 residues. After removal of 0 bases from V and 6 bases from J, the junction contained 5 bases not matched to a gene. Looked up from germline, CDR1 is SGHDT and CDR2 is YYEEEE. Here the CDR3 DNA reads TGTGCCAGCAGCTTGGGCCGGGACAGGGGGATCGAGCAGTACTTC. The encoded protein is CASSLGRDRGIEQYF.

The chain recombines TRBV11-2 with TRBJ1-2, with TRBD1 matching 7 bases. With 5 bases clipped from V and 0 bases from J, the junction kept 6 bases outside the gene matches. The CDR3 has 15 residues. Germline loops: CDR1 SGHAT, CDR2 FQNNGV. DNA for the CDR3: TGTGCCAGCAGCCAAATCGGGACAGCTAACTATGGCTACACCTTC. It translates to CASSQIGTANYGYTF.

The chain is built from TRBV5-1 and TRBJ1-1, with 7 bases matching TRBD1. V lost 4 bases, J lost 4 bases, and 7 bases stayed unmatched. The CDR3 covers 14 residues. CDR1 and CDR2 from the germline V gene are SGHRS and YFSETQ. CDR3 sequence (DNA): TGCGCCAGCAGCCCAGGGGGTATCTTCACTGAAGCTTTCTTT. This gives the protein CASSPGGIFTEAFF. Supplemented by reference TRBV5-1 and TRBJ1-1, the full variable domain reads KAGVTQTPRYLIKTRGQQVTLSCSPISGHRSVSWYQQTPGQGLQFLFEYFSETQRNKGNFPGRFSGRQFSNSRSEMNVSTLELGDSALYLCASSPGGIFTEAFFGQGTRLTVV.

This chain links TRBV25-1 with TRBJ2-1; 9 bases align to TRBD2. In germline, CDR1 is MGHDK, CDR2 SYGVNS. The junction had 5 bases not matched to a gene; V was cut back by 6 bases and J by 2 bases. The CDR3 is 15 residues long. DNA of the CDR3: TGTGCCAGCAGGGGCGCGGGAGGGCCCTACAATGAGCAGTTCTTC. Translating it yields CASRGAGGPYNEQFF.